The 13 T cell receptor beta chains in this list originate from one sample, sequenced in a study of CD8+ T cells in alopecia areata. Reverse transcription of extracted RNA yielded cDNA, which provided the sequencing template. TCRdb's table, derived via immunoSEQ multiplex PCR, lists solely in-frame clones and lacks some. The sample yields hundreds of thousands of clones, 58% seen once. Treatment denoted: oral pan-JAK inhibitor, 5-10 mg twice daily. The sequenced sample was CD4+ T cells sorted from blood, obtained at week 24, from a patient treated with tofacitinib. Receptors originate from a human donor with alopecia areata.

This clone was detected once. This sequence joins TRBV7-9 and TRBJ2-5, with TRBD2 as a possible D gene (6 bases). CDR1 is SEHNR, CDR2 FQNEAQ, per germline (reference sequence). The CDR3 length is 14 residues. Trimming stripped 5 bases from V and 5 bases from J, with 15 bases between. CDR3 nucleotide sequence: TGTGCCAGCAGCCCGCGGGGAGTGGGGGAGACCCAGTACTTC. Amino acid sequence: CASSPRGVGETQYF.

This clone occurred a few times. Different DNA sequences within this sample yield the same CDR3. The J gene is TRBJ1-1, the V gene TRBV30, with no clear D. V gave up 0 bases and J gave up 8 bases, with 7 bases separating them. CDR1 and CDR2 (germline): GTSNPN, SVGIG (reference sequence). The CDR3 consists of 11 residues. The CDR3 here is CAWSVSSEAFF. CDR3 nucleotides: TGTGCCTGGAGTGTGTCGTCCGAAGCTTTCTTT.

The chain uses TRBV4-1 and TRBJ2-7; possible D gene TRBD2, 5 bases. Germline CDR1 MGHRA, CDR2 YSYEKL. The CDR3 consists of 16 residues. V lost 4 bases and J 0 bases, leaving 16 bases between the germline ends. The CDR3 DNA sequence: TGCGCCAGCAGCCCGGCGGGTGGCGGCTTCTCCTACGAGCAGTACTTC. Its translation: CASSPAGGGFSYEQYF.

The V call is TRBV4-1, the J call TRBJ1-4; 7 bases align to TRBD1. Trimming cost V 4 bases and J 6 bases; bases outside gene matches: 11. The CDR3 runs to 16 residues. The germline V gene has CDR1 MGHRA and CDR2 YSYEKL. The CDR3 protein is CASSRLPTGQDEKLFF. The CDR3 region has the DNA TGCGCCAGCAGCCGCCTCCCGACAGGACAGGATGAAAAACTGTTTTTT.

This clone was observed a single time. J is TRBJ2-4 and V is TRBV30; TRBD1 matches 10 bases. This CDR3 is 16 amino acids long. Germline V gene sequence: CDR1 GTSNPN, CDR2 SVGIG (reference sequence). With 0 bases clipped from V and 3 bases from J, the junction kept 5 bases outside the gene matches. The CDR3 region is CAWSVPGQGIKNIQYF. The CDR3 nucleotides read TGTGCCTGGAGTGTCCCGGGACAGGGGATCAAAAACATTCAGTACTTC. Filled out from reference TRBV30 and TRBJ2-4, the complete variable domain reads SQTIHQWPATLVQPVGSPLSLECTVEGTSNPNLYWYRQAAGRGLQLLFYSVGIGQISSEVPQNLSASRPQDRQFILSSKKLLLSDSGFYLCAWSVPGQGIKNIQYFGAGTRLSVL.

This clone was found a few times. CDR3 region: CASSQRTGGRESPLHF. The CDR3 nucleotides read TGCGCCAGCAGCCAGAGGACAGGGGGAAGAGAATCACCCCTCCACTTT. V usage is TRBV4-1 and J usage is TRBJ1-6, with TRBD1 matching over 10 bases. CDR1 is MGHRA and CDR2 is YSYEKL in the germline V gene. The CDR3 runs to 16 residues. V was pared by 3 bases and J by 10 bases, with 9 bases of the junction left unmatched.

The chain combines TRBV25-1 with TRBJ1-2, with TRBD1 matching over 8 bases. Germline CDR1 MGHDK, CDR2 SYGVNS. The V segment lost 6 bases and the J segment 6 bases; nucleotides outside the gene matches: 12. CDR3 length: 15 amino acids. The CDR3 sequence: CASRVSGQGANGYTF. The CDR3 DNA follows: TGTGCCAGCAGAGTCAGTGGGCAGGGGGCAAATGGCTACACCTTC.

V and J are TRBV28 and TRBJ2-7, with D perhaps TRBD2 (6 bases). CDR1 is MDHEN and CDR2 is SYDVKM in the germline V gene. There are 14 residues in the CDR3. Deletions cut 6 bases from V and 4 bases from J, with 16 bases between. The CDR3 DNA reads TGTGCCAGCAGGGTTAGCGGTTTGCCGTACGAGCAGTACTTC. It specifies CASRVSGLPYEQYF.

The chain carries TRBV30 and TRBJ1-4; D uncertain. Trimming stripped 0 bases from V and 8 bases from J, with 19 bases between. Germline V gene lookup returns CDR1 GTSNPN and CDR2 SVGIG (reference sequence). The CDR3 sequence is 16 residues long. The CDR3 spells CAWSVQRSAYVEKLFF. CDR3 nucleotides: TGTGCCTGGAGTGTACAGAGGTCGGCCTACGTAGAAAAACTGTTTTTT.

This clone was seen a handful of times. The rearrangement joins TRBV7-9 to TRBJ2-1; 9 bases are shared with TRBD1. The CDR3 is made up of 13 amino acids. Germline V CDR1 and CDR2: SEHNR, FQNEAQ (reference sequence). The V segment lost 7 bases and the J segment 9 bases; nucleotides outside the gene matches: 7. CDR3 loop: CASTGTGSGEQFF. The CDR3 nucleotides are TGTGCCAGCACCGGGACAGGGTCAGGTGAGCAGTTCTTC.

This clone was recorded a few times. The CDR3 is CASSWWDFSGNTIYF. The CDR3 DNA reads TGTGCCAGCAGCTGGTGGGACTTCTCTGGAAACACCATATATTTT. V usage is TRBV5-6 and J usage is TRBJ1-3; a weak D match, TRBD1 (5 bases). The CDR3 spans 15 residues. The germline gives CDR1 SGHDT, CDR2 YYEEEE. V lost 3 bases to trimming and J lost 0 bases, with 10 bases between them.

This clone came up once. The chain combines TRBV2 with TRBJ2-2; D call uncertain. Germline V lookup: CDR1 SNHLY, CDR2 FYNNEI. The CDR3 contains 18 residues. With 0 bases removed from V and 0 bases from J, the gap between germline ends came to 14 bases. CDR3 sequence reads: CASSEATRTFANTGELFF. In DNA form, the CDR3 reads TGTGCCAGCAGTGAAGCCACGAGGACCTTCGCGAACACCGGGGAGCTGTTTTTT.

V usage is TRBV29-1 and J usage is TRBJ2-3; D may be TRBD2 (7 bases). CDR1 and CDR2 from the germline V gene are SQVTM and ANQGSEA. The V and J ends lost 8 bases and 4 bases respectively, with 16 bases between them. CDR3 length: 13 residues. CDR3 in amino acids: CSHLGGGADTQYF. DNA for the CDR3: TGCAGCCACTTGGGGGGGGGCGCAGATACGCAGTATTTT.